What follows describes a single T cell receptor (beta chain). Its antigen is as yet unknown. The data belong to a study of shared clonotypes between healthy human individuals. Broader study findings: The expectation was that sequencing depth would affect clonotype sharing among donors. Few donors restricted represented genetic and exposure-history diversity.

Investigators spread the genomic DNA of each subset evenly over several immunoSEQ plates. Libraries were prepared by immunoSEQ multiplex PCR; TCRdb keeps only in-frame clonotypes and omits some of them. Of some 510,000 clones in the sample, 70% to 80% are singletons; the top ten hold around 13%. The specimen sequenced was PBMCs. The sequence came from a woman aged 40 to 50 in good health. Some clones in this sample may be carry-over from other donors' samples.

The CDR3 here is CASSFYGRNSGNTIYF. The CDR3 bases are TGTGCCAGCAGCTTCTATGGCAGGAACTCTGGAAACACCATATATTTT. The gene calls are TRBV5-6 and TRBJ1-3; unclear D gene. Per the germline V gene, CDR1 is SGHDT and CDR2 is YYEEEE. CDR3 length equals 16 residues. V gave up 2 bases and J gave up 0 bases, with 12 bases separating them.